The rows below give T cell receptor beta chains drawn from one sample of a study of blood T cell repertoires in COVID-19. Profiling relied on immunoSEQ multiplex PCR, and the TCRdb table lists in-frame clones only, not all of them. The sample has about 240,000 clones; about four fifths are singletons. Sequenced material: peripheral blood. These receptors were obtained from a woman of 80 years or more with COVID-19, enrolled during active disease. Both conserved end residues are part of each CDR3. Each record gives: CDR3 DNA, CDR3 protein, J gene, clone size, D gene, V gene. D genes are given only for firm matches. Expanded clones are given a class, and other clones once, few, many or no size at all.

CDR3nt: TGTGCCAGTAGTCTCGGACTTACTAGCGGGAGCGACAATGAGCAGTTCTTC
CDR3aa: CASSLGLTSGSDNEQFF
j_gene: TRBJ2-1
abundance: NA
d_gene: TRBD2
v_gene: TRBV19

CDR3nt: TGTGCCAGCAGCCTATCACTGACCGGGGAGCTGTTTTTT
CDR3aa: CASSLSLTGELFF
j_gene: TRBJ2-2
abundance: NA
d_gene: NA
v_gene: TRBV7-9

CDR3nt: TGTGCCACCAGCAGGGACAACCCACGACAGGATGGCTACACCTTC
CDR3aa: CATSRDNPRQDGYTF
j_gene: TRBJ1-2
abundance: NA
d_gene: NA
v_gene: TRBV15

CDR3nt: TGTGCCAGCAGTTCGAAGGTGGGACTGAACACCGGGGAGCTGTTTTTT
CDR3aa: CASSSKVGLNTGELFF
j_gene: TRBJ2-2
abundance: few
d_gene: NA
v_gene: TRBV6-5

CDR3nt: TGCAGCGTCCAGAGGGACAGGAGTTACGAGCAGTACTTC
CDR3aa: CSVQRDRSYEQYF
j_gene: TRBJ2-7
abundance: once
d_gene: TRBD1
v_gene: TRBV29-1

CDR3nt: TGTGCCAGCAGCCCGACCGGGAATCAGCCCCAGCATTTT
CDR3aa: CASSPTGNQPQHF
j_gene: TRBJ1-5
abundance: NA
d_gene: NA
v_gene: TRBV3-1/TRBV3-2

CDR3nt: TGTGCCAGCAGCGGGGGACAGGGCCTCTATGGCTACACCTTC
CDR3aa: CASSGGQGLYGYTF
j_gene: TRBJ1-2
abundance: NA
d_gene: TRBD1
v_gene: TRBV5-8

CDR3nt: TGTGCCAGCAGCCCTGGACAGGGGGCCAGGTCCATCTATGGCTACACCTTC
CDR3aa: CASSPGQGARSIYGYTF
j_gene: TRBJ1-2
abundance: NA
d_gene: TRBD1
v_gene: TRBV7-9

CDR3nt: TGTGCCAGCAGTTACACCGGGGATCAGCCCCAGCATTTT
CDR3aa: CASSYTGDQPQHF
j_gene: TRBJ1-5
abundance: NA
d_gene: NA
v_gene: TRBV6-5

CDR3nt: TGTGCCAGCAGCGTAGTCCCAACGGGGGGCGGCGGGGAGCTGTTTTTT
CDR3aa: CASSVVPTGGGGELFF
j_gene: TRBJ2-2
abundance: once
d_gene: NA
v_gene: TRBV9

CDR3nt: TGTGCCAGCAGTTTGCCCGGGCAGGGAATTGGTGGCTACACCTTC
CDR3aa: CASSLPGQGIGGYTF
j_gene: TRBJ1-2
abundance: NA
d_gene: NA
v_gene: TRBV28

CDR3nt: TGTGCCAGCAGCTACTCACCGGCAGACTGGAATAGGAATGAGCAGTTCTTC
CDR3aa: CASSYSPADWNRNEQFF
j_gene: TRBJ2-1
abundance: NA
d_gene: NA
v_gene: TRBV11-2

CDR3nt: TGTGCCAGCAGTTTAGCAGGGGGAGAAGCTTTCTTT
CDR3aa: CASSLAGGEAFF
j_gene: TRBJ1-1
abundance: NA
d_gene: NA
v_gene: TRBV12-3/TRBV12-4

CDR3nt: TGCGCCAGCAGCCCGGACGGGAGCTCTGGAAACACCATATATTTT
CDR3aa: CASSPDGSSGNTIYF
j_gene: TRBJ1-3
abundance: NA
d_gene: NA
v_gene: TRBV5-1

CDR3nt: TGTGCCAGCAGTGAAGAGACAGGGGTCTCTCGGCCCCAGCATTTT
CDR3aa: CASSEETGVSRPQHF
j_gene: TRBJ1-5
abundance: NA
d_gene: TRBD1
v_gene: TRBV2

CDR3nt: TGTGCCTGGAGTGTAACAGGGGGCCGGGAGCAGTACTTC
CDR3aa: CAWSVTGGREQYF
j_gene: TRBJ2-7
abundance: NA
d_gene: TRBD1
v_gene: TRBV30

CDR3nt: TGTGCCTGGAGTCGACAGGACCCTCAAAATTCACCCCTCCACTTT
CDR3aa: CAWSRQDPQNSPLHF
j_gene: TRBJ1-6
abundance: NA
d_gene: NA
v_gene: TRBV30

CDR3nt: TGTGCCAGCTCACCCTCGGGGGGGAACTATGGCTACACCTTC
CDR3aa: CASSPSGGNYGYTF
j_gene: TRBJ1-2
abundance: NA
d_gene: NA
v_gene: TRBV18

CDR3nt: TGTGCCAGCAGCTTACGGACAGGGGGTGGCTACACCTTC
CDR3aa: CASSLRTGGGYTF
j_gene: TRBJ1-2
abundance: NA
d_gene: TRBD1
v_gene: TRBV13

CDR3nt: TGTGCCAGCCTAGATGACAGGGGATTGTACGAGCAGTACTTC
CDR3aa: CASLDDRGLYEQYF
j_gene: TRBJ2-7
abundance: few
d_gene: TRBD1
v_gene: TRBV25-1

CDR3nt: TGTGCCAGCAGCTTAACAACAGGGCGCAACTATGGCTACACCTTC
CDR3aa: CASSLTTGRNYGYTF
j_gene: TRBJ1-2
abundance: NA
d_gene: NA
v_gene: TRBV7-9

CDR3nt: TGTGCCAGCAGCCAAGGCCTAGCGAACACTGAAGCTTTCTTT
CDR3aa: CASSQGLANTEAFF
j_gene: TRBJ1-1
abundance: NA
d_gene: NA
v_gene: TRBV14

CDR3nt: TGCAGTGCATCGACAGGGGGTACGCAGTATTTT
CDR3aa: CSASTGGTQYF
j_gene: TRBJ2-3
abundance: NA
d_gene: TRBD1
v_gene: TRBV20-1

CDR3nt: TGTGCCAGCAGTTACTCTCAGGGGAATCAGCCCCAGCATTTT
CDR3aa: CASSYSQGNQPQHF
j_gene: TRBJ1-5
abundance: NA
d_gene: NA
v_gene: TRBV6-2/TRBV6-3

CDR3nt: TGTGCCAGCAGTGAAGGGTGGGCCGGCTACACCTTC
CDR3aa: CASSEGWAGYTF
j_gene: TRBJ1-2
abundance: NA
d_gene: NA
v_gene: TRBV6-1

CDR3nt: TGTGCCAGCAGTCTAGGGGACAGGGGTAATCAGCCCCAGCATTTT
CDR3aa: CASSLGDRGNQPQHF
j_gene: TRBJ1-5
abundance: NA
d_gene: TRBD1
v_gene: TRBV28

CDR3nt: TGTGCCAGCAGTGATAGGGGTAATCAGCCCCAGCATTTT
CDR3aa: CASSDRGNQPQHF
j_gene: TRBJ1-5
abundance: NA
d_gene: NA
v_gene: TRBV6-1

CDR3nt: TGTGCCAGCAGCTTAGGAGGGGGCAATGAGCAGTTCTTC
CDR3aa: CASSLGGGNEQFF
j_gene: TRBJ2-1
abundance: few
d_gene: NA
v_gene: TRBV7-2

CDR3nt: TGTGCCAGCAGCCGGGACATTGGAAACACCATATATTTT
CDR3aa: CASSRDIGNTIYF
j_gene: TRBJ1-3
abundance: once
d_gene: NA
v_gene: TRBV2

CDR3nt: TGTGCCAGCAGCCCCGCGGGGACGGCACCCTACGAGCAGTACTTC
CDR3aa: CASSPAGTAPYEQYF
j_gene: TRBJ2-7
abundance: NA
d_gene: NA
v_gene: TRBV9

CDR3nt: TGCGCCAGCAGCTCCCAAGGGGGGGAGTATGGCTACACCTTC
CDR3aa: CASSSQGGEYGYTF
j_gene: TRBJ1-2
abundance: NA
d_gene: NA
v_gene: TRBV5-1